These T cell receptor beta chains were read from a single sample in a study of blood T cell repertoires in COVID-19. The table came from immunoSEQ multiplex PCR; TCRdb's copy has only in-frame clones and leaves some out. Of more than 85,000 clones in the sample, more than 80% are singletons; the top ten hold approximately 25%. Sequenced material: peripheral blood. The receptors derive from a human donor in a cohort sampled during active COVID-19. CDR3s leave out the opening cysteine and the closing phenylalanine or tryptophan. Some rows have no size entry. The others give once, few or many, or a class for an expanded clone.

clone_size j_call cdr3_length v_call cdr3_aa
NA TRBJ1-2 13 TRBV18 ASSPITGMNYGYT
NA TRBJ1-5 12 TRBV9 ASSVGGGGQPQH
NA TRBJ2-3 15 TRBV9 ASSVGLAGQRTDTQY
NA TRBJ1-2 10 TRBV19 ASSIETGGYT
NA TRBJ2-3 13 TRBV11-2 ASSSFGLATDTQY
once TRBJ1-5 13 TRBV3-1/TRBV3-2 ASSQGDRDNQPQH
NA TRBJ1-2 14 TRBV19 ASSTTGTSRGYGYT
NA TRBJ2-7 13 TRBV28 ASSSSGTGSHEQY
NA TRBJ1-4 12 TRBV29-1 SVGTGTPNEKLF
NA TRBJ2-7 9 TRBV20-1 SADDSYEQY
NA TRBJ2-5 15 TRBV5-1 ASSLAPFQGYQETQY
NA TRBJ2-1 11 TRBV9 ASSVFLYNEQF